The source of this TCR beta chain is a study of blood T cell repertoires in COVID-19. Whole-study context: The cDNA or gDNA used as material had been derived from T cells, B-cell-depleted T cells, or PBMCs.

Trimming stripped 1 base from V and 5 bases from J, with 12 bases between. Germline values: CDR1 SGHTA, CDR2 FQGTGA. The CDR3 runs to 14 residues. This table comes from immunoSEQ multiplex PCR, and its TCRdb copy is limited to in-frame clones, with some not included. This sample has 130,000 to 150,000 clones, with around 87% found just once. The material sequenced was PBMCs or T cells enriched from blood (not recorded which). The rearrangement uses TRBV7-3 and TRBJ2-7, with TRBD1 as a possible D gene (6 bases). The clonotype was recovered from a man between 60 and 75 years old who had recovered from COVID-19. CDR3 residues: CASSLKQGKDEQYF. The DNA of the CDR3 is TGTGCCAGCAGCTTAAAACAGGGTAAGGACGAGCAGTACTTC. Drawing the rest from reference TRBV7-3 and TRBJ2-7, the complete variable domain is GAGVSQTPSNKVTEKGKYVELRCDPISGHTALYWYRQSLGQGPEFLIYFQGTGAADDSGLPNDRFFAVRPEGSVSTLKIQRTERGDSAVYLCASSLKQGKDEQYFGPGTRLTVT.